This T cell receptor (beta chain) came from a study of blood T cell repertoires in COVID-19. Seattle patient enrollment occurred during active infection, with longitudinal follow-up thereafter. The germline V and J ends were trimmed by 0 bases and 7 bases, with 5 bases remaining between them. The CDR3 is 13 residues long. The germline V gene has CDR1 SGHNT and CDR2 YYREEE (reference sequence). Assay: immunoSEQ multiplex PCR; the TCRdb copy retains only in-frame clones and omits some. This sample has about 440,000 clones, with about 91% found just once. The chain uses TRBV5-4 and TRBJ1-6; no firm D call. The source of this sequence is a woman aged 45 to 65 with COVID-19, enrolled during active disease. The sample consisted of peripheral blood. DNA for the CDR3: TGTGCCAGCAGCTTGGACGCGAATTCACCCCTCCACTTT. It specifies CASSLDANSPLHF.